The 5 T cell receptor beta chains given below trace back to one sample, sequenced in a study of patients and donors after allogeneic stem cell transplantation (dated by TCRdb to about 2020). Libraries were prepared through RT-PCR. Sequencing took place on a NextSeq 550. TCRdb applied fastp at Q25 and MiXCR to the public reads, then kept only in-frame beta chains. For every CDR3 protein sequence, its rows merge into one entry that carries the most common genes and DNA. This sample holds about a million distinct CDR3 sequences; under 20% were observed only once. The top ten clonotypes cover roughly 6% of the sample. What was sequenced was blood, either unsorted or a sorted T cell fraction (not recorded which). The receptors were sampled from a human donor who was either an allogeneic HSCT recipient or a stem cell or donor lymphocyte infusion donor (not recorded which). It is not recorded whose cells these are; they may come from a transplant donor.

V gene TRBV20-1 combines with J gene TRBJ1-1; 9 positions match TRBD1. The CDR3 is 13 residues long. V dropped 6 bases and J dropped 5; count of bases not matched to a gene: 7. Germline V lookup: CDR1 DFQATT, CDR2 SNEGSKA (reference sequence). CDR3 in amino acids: CSAEQGATTEAFF. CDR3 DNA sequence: TGCAGTGCGGAACAGGGGGCAACAACTGAAGCTTTCTTT.

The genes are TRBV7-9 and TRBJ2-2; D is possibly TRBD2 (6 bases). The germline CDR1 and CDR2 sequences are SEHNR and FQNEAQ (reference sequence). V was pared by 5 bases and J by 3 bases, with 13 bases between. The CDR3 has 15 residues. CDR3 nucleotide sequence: TGTGCCAGCAGCCCCGGGGGATTCGACACCGGGGAGCTGTTTTTT. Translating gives CASSPGGFDTGELFF.

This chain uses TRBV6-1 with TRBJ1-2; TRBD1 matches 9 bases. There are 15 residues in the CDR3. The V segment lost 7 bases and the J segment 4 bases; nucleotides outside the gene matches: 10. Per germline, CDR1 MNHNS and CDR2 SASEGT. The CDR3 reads CASIPQGARTYGYTF. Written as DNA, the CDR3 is TGTGCCAGCATCCCACAGGGGGCGCGAACCTATGGCTACACCTTC.

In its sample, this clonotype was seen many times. For the CDR3, the DNA is TGTGCCAGCAGTTACTCGGCTAGCGTCATCAATGAGCAGTTCTTC. Residues: CASSYSASVINEQFF. The chain couples TRBV6-2 or TRBV6-3 to TRBJ2-1; a possible D gene is TRBD2 (6 bases). Germline V gene data show CDR1 as MNHEY and CDR2 as SVGEGT. Trimming stripped 0 bases from V and 6 bases from J, with 12 bases between. The CDR3 covers 15 residues.

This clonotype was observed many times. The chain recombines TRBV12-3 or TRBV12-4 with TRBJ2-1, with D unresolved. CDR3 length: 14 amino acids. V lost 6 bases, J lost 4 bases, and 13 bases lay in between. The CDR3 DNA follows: TGTGCCAGCAGCCTCGCCACCCCATACAATGAGCAGTTCTTC. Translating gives CASSLATPYNEQFF.